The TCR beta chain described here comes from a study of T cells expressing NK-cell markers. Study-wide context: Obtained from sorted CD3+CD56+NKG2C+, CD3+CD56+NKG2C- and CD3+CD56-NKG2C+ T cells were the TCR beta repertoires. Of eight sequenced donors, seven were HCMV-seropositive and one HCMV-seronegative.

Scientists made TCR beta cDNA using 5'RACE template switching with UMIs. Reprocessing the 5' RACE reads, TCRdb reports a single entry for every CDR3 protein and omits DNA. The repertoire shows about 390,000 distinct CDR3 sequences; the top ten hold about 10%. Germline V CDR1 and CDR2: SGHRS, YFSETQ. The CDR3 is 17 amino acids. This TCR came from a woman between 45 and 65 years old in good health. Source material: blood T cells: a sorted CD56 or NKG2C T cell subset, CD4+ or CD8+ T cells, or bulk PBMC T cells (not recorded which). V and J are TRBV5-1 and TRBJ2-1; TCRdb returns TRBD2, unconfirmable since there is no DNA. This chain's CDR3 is CASSHRPTSGRYNEQFF.